This T cell receptor beta chain was captured by sequencing in a study of CD8+ T cells in alopecia areata. Findings of the study overall: Expanded CD8+ clones among the top 100, and scalp clonality, were significantly decreased by tofacitinib.

About this clone itself: The antigen is not known.

Germline-derived CDR1 and CDR2 are KGHSH and LQKENI. This CDR3 spans 13 amino acids. V lost 1 base, J lost 2 bases, and 5 bases lay in between. Treatment meaning: oral pan-JAK inhibitor, 5-10 mg twice daily. As the sequencing template, cDNA was produced by extracting RNA and reverse transcribing it. Produced via immunoSEQ multiplex PCR; TCRdb's table is partial and in-frame only. Counted here are fewer than 200,000 clones, approximately 57% occurring once; the ten biggest clones make up approximately 14%. V and J are TRBV18 and TRBJ2-5; unclear D gene. Sample: CD4+ T cells sorted from blood, taken at week 24, from a patient treated with tofacitinib. The sequence was collected from a human donor with alopecia areata. The CDR3 nucleotides read TGTGCCAGCTCACCACTCCCTCAAGAGACCCAGTACTTC. This sequence encodes CASSPLPQETQYF.